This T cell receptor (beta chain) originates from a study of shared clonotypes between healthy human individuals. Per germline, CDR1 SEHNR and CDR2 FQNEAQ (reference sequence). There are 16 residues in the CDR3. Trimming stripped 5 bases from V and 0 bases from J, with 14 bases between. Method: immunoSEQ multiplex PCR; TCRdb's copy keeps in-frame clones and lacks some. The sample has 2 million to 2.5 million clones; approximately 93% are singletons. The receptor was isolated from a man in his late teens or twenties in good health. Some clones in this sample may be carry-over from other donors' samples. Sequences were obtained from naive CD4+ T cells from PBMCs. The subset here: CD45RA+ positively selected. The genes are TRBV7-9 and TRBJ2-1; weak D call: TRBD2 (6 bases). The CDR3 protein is CASSAIPGGSYNEQFF. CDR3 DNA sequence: TGTGCCAGCAGCGCCATCCCCGGGGGCTCCTACAATGAGCAGTTCTTC. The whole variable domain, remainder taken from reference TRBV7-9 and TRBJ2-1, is DTGVSQNPRHKITKRGQNVTFRCDPISEHNRLYWYRQTLGQGPEFLTYFQNEAQLEKSRLLSDRFSAERPKGSFSTLEIQRTEQGDSAMYLCASSAIPGGSYNEQFFGPGTRLTVL.